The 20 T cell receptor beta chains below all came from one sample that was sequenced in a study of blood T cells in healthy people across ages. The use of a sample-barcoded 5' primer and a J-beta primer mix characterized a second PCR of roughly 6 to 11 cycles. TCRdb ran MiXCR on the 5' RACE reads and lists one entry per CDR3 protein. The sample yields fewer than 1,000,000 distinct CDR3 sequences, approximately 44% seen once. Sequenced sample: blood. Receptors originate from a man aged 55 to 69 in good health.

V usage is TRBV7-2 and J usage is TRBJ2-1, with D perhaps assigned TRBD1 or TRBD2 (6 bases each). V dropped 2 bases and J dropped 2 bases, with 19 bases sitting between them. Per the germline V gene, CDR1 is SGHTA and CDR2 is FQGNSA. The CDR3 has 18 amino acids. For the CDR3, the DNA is TGTGCCAGCAGCTTATCCCCGTTGCCGGGGGCCCCCTACAATGAGCAGTTCTTC. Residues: CASSLSPLPGAPYNEQFF.

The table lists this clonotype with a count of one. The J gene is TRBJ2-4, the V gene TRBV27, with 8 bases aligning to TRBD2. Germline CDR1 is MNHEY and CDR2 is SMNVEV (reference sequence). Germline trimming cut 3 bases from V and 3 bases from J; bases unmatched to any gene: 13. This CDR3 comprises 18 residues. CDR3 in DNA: TGTGCCAGCAGTTTCCGTTTGCGGGGGGCGCGTGACAAAAACATTCAGTACTTC. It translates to CASSFRLRGARDKNIQYF.

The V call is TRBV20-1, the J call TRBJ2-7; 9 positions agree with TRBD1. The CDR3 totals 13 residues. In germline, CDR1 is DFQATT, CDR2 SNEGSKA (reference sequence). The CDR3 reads CSAEGQGSYEQYF. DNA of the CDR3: TGCAGCGCAGAGGGACAGGGATCCTACGAGCAGTACTTC.

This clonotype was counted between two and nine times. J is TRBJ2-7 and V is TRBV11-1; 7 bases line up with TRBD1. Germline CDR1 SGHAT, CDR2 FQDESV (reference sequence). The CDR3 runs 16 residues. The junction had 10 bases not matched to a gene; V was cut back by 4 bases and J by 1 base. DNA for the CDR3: TGTGCCAGCAGCTCAAGCTCGGGACAGCGATCCTACGAGCAGTACTTC. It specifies CASSSSSGQRSYEQYF.

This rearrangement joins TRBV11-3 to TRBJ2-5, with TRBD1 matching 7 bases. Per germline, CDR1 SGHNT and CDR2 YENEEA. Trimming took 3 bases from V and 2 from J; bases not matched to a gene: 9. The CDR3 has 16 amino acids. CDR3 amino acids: CASSFGVGGPQETQYF. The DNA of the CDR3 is TGTGCCAGCAGCTTTGGGGTAGGGGGCCCACAAGAGACCCAGTACTTC.

CDR3 loop: CASSIGQGAGELFF. CDR3 sequence (DNA): TGCGCCAGCAGCATAGGACAGGGGGCCGGGGAGCTGTTTTTT. V is TRBV5-1 and J is TRBJ2-2; TRBD1 matches at 10 bases. From germline, CDR1 is SGHRS and CDR2 YFSETQ. J lost 6 bases, V lost 4 bases, and 3 bases had no gene match. This CDR3 is built from 14 residues.

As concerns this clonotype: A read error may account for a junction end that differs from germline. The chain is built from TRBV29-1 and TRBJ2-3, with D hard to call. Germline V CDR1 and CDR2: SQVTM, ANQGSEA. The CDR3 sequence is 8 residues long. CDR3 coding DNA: TGCAACACAAATACGCAGTATTTT. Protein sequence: CNTNTQYF.

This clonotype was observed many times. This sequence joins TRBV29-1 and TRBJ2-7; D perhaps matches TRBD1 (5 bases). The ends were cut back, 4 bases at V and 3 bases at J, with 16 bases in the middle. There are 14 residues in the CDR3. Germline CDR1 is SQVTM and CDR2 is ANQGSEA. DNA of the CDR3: TGCAGCGTTGCATTCGACAGTTCGTTCTACGAGCAGTACTTC. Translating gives CSVAFDSSFYEQYF.

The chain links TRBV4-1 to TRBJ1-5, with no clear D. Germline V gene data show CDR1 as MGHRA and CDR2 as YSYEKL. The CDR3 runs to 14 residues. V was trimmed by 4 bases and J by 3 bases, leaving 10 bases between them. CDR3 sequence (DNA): TGCGCCAGCAGCCGATCCGGGGACAATCAGCCCCAGCATTTT. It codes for CASSRSGDNQPQHF.

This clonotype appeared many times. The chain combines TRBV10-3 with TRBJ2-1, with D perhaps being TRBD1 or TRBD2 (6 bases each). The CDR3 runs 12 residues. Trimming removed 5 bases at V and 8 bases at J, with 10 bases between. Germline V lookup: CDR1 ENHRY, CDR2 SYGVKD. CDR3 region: CAISYREDEQFF. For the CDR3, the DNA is TGTGCCATCAGTTACAGGGAGGATGAGCAGTTCTTC.

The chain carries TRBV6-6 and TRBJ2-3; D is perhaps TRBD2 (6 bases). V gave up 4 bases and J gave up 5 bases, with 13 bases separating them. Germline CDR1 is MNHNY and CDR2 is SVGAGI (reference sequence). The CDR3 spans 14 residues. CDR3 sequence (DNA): TGTGCCAGCAGTTCCACGGGGGATGGAGATACGCAGTATTTT. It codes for CASSSTGDGDTQYF.

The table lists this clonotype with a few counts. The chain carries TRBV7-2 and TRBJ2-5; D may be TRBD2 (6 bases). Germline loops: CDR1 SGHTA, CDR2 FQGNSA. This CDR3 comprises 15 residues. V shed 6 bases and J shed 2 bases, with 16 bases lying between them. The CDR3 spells CASSFLGLTQETQYF. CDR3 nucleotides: TGTGCCAGCAGTTTTTTGGGACTGACGCAAGAGACCCAGTACTTC.

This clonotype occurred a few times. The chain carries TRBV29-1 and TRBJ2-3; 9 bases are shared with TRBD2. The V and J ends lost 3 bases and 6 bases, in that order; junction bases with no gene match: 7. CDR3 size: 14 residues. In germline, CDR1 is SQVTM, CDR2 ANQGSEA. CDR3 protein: CSVEGSGGEDTQYF. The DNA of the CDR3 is TGCAGCGTTGAGGGTAGCGGGGGCGAGGATACGCAGTATTTT.

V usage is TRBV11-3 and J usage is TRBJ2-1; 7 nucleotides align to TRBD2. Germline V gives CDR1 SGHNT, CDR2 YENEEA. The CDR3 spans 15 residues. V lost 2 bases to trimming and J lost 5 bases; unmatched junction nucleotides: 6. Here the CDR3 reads CASSLPGGHHNEQFF. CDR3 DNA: TGTGCCAGCAGCTTACCGGGGGGTCACCACAATGAGCAGTTCTTC.

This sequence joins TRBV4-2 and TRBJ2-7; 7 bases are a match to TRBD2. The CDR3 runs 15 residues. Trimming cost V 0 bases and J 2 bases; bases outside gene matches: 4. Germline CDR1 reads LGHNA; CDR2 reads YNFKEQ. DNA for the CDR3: TGTGCCAGCAGCCAAGAGGGTGCGGGGGCCTACGAGCAGTACTTC. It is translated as CASSQEGAGAYEQYF.

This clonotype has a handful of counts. CDR3 nucleotide sequence: TGTGCCAGCAGTCAGGTAACAGGGGGAGTAGATACGCAGTATTTT. As protein: CASSQVTGGVDTQYF. This chain connects TRBV28 to TRBJ2-3; 8 nucleotides agree with TRBD1. J lost 5 bases, V lost 5 bases, and 9 bases had no gene match. Germline CDR1 and CDR2: MDHEN and SYDVKM. The CDR3 consists of 15 residues.

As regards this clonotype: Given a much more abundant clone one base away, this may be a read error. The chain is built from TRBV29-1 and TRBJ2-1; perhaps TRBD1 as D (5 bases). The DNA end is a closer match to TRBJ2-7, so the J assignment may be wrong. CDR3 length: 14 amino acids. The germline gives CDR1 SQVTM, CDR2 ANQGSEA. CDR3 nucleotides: TGCAGCGTTGGTCGGAGCGAAAAGGGGATTAAGCAGTACTTC. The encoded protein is CSVGRSEKGIKQYF.

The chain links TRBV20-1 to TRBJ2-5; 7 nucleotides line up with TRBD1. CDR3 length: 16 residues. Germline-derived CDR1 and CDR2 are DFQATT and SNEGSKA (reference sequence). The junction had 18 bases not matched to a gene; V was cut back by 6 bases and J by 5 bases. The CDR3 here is CSAEGVRAGGRETQYF. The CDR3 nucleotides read TGCAGTGCCGAAGGCGTAAGGGCAGGGGGTAGGGAGACCCAGTACTTC.

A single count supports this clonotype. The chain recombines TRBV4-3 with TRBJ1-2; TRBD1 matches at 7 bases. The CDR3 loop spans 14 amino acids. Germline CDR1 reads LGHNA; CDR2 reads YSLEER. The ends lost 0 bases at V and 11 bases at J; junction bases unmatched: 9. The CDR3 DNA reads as TGCGCCAGCAGCCAAGAGGGGCGGGACAGACCGTACACCTTC. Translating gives CASSQEGRDRPYTF.

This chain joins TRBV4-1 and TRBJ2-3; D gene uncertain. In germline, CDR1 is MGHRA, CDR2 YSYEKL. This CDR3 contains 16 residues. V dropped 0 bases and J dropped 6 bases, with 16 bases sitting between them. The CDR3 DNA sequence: TGCGCCAGCAGCCAAGAAGAGGTAAAAGGTTCTGATACGCAGTATTTT. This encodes CASSQEEVKGSDTQYF.